This TCR beta chain came from a study of synovial regulatory T cells in juvenile arthritis. Patients were aged median approximately 12 years with disease lasting median roughly seven years. CDR3 length equals 11 residues. The protein alone is recorded here. Germline V gene sequence: CDR1 MDHEN, CDR2 SYDVKM. This clone is large (0.1 to 1%) by frequency. The antigen is not known. Study results and limitations: Compared with other blood Treg cells, inflammation-associated Treg cells had reduced TCR diversity.

Assay: immunoSEQ multiplex PCR; the TCRdb copy retains only in-frame clones and omits some. The table lists 350 to 450 clones. The clonotype comes from a donor between 2 and 29 years old with juvenile idiopathic arthritis. Sequencing input: Treg cells from blood. The subset: HLA-DR+ inflammation-associated blood Treg cells. This sequence joins TRBV28 and TRBJ1-4. CDR3 in amino acids: CASRGGEKLFF.